Following are 16 T cell receptor beta chains from one sample sequenced in a study of blood T cell repertoires in COVID-19. The method was immunoSEQ multiplex PCR; TCRdb's version includes in-frame clones alone and lacks a portion of them. This table holds about 170,000 clones, around 89% found once. The sequenced sample consisted of PBMCs or T cells enriched from blood (not recorded which). The receptors were gathered from a woman younger than 30 who had recovered from COVID-19.

The chain has TRBV28 and TRBJ2-1, with a weak D call TRBD1 (6 bases). CDR3 size: 14 residues. The V end was cut by 3 bases, the J end by 9 bases, with 15 bases between. The V gene's germline CDR1 is MDHEN and CDR2 SYDVKM. This CDR3 is CASSFKWGPGEQFF. The CDR3 DNA sequence: TGTGCCAGCAGTTTCAAGTGGGGGCCAGGTGAGCAGTTCTTC.

This rearrangement joins TRBV12-3 or TRBV12-4 to TRBJ2-1; D remains ambiguous. CDR3 length: 12 residues. The V gene lost 6 bases and the J gene lost 7 bases, with 10 bases spanning the gap. Here the CDR3 DNA reads TGTGCCAGCAGACTCAGAGGAAATGAGCAGTTCTTC. Amino acid sequence: CASRLRGNEQFF.

This rearrangement joins TRBV28 to TRBJ1-6; tentative D call: TRBD1 (5 bases). Trimming pared 1 base from V and 6 bases from J, leaving 10 bases between. The CDR3 sequence is 15 residues long. Germline V CDR1 and CDR2: MDHEN, SYDVKM. The CDR3: CASSLSGLGNSPLHF. CDR3 in DNA: TGTGCCAGCAGTTTATCAGGGTTAGGTAATTCACCCCTCCACTTT.

The chain couples TRBV11-2 to TRBJ1-1; no clear D gene. Trimming stripped 6 bases from V and 1 base from J, with 9 bases between. Germline CDR1 SGHAT, CDR2 FQNNGV. The length of the CDR3 is 13 residues. CDR3 loop: CASREWRNTEAFF. The CDR3 nucleotides read TGTGCCAGCAGAGAGTGGAGGAACACTGAAGCTTTCTTT.

The rearrangement uses TRBV6-2 or TRBV6-3 and TRBJ2-7; D may be TRBD1 (6 bases). Germline CDR1 and CDR2: MNHEY and SVGEGT. The CDR3 loop spans 14 amino acids. Trimming left V 0 bases short and J 4 bases short, with 10 bases between. The CDR3 region is CASSYSLGAYEQYF. The CDR3 DNA reads TGTGCCAGCAGTTACTCCCTGGGGGCGTACGAGCAGTACTTC.

The genes are TRBV15 and TRBJ2-4; D not certain. Germline V gives CDR1 LNHNV, CDR2 YYDKDF (reference sequence). The CDR3 sequence is 13 residues long. V gave up 1 base and J gave up 7 bases, with 8 bases separating them. This CDR3 reads CATSRGGLNIQYF. The CDR3 nucleotides are TGTGCCACCAGCAGAGGTGGCCTTAACATTCAGTACTTC.

The table lists this clone with a few counts. The V and J genes are TRBV3-1 (or the pseudogene TRBV3-2) and TRBJ2-5; maybe TRBD1 (6 bases). In germline, CDR1 is LGHDT, CDR2 YNNKEL (reference sequence). The V end lost 4 bases, the J end lost 1 base, and 10 bases lay between the germline ends. The CDR3 runs 14 residues. The CDR3 DNA sequence: TGTGCCAGCAGCCGGACAGACCTCCAAGAGACCCAGTACTTC. Translated: CASSRTDLQETQYF.

The chain is built from TRBV3-1 (or the pseudogene TRBV3-2) and TRBJ1-4; 10 positions match TRBD1. Per the germline V gene, CDR1 is LGHDT and CDR2 is YNNKEL (reference sequence). The V segment lost 4 bases and the J segment 7 bases; nucleotides outside the gene matches: 9. CDR3 size: 16 residues. In DNA form, the CDR3 reads TGTGCCAGCAGCCGCCTTGGGACAGGGGAGGTTGAAAAACTGTTTTTT. It encodes CASSRLGTGEVEKLFF.

The chain carries TRBV6-4 and TRBJ2-3; TRBD2 aligns across 16 bases. Germline-derived CDR1 and CDR2 are MRHNA and SNTAGT. With 4 bases clipped from V and 4 bases from J, the junction kept 5 bases outside the gene matches. The length of the CDR3 is 17 residues. CDR3 loop: CASSAGTSGRASDTQYF. In nucleotides, the CDR3 is TGTGCCAGCAGTGCCGGGACTAGCGGGAGGGCGTCAGATACGCAGTATTTT.

The rearrangement joins TRBV14 to TRBJ1-3; D is possibly TRBD1 (5 bases). The germline V gene has CDR1 SGHDN and CDR2 FVKESK. V shed 4 bases and J shed 8 bases, with 12 bases lying between them. The CDR3 is made up of 13 amino acids. CDR3 sequence (DNA): TGTGCCAGCAGCCCGGGACTCTTTGACACCATATATTTT. Residues: CASSPGLFDTIYF.

The chain links TRBV19 to TRBJ1-5; D unclear. Trimming took 5 bases from V and 0 from J, leaving 11 bases between them. The CDR3 spans 15 residues. Per germline, CDR1 LNHDA and CDR2 SQIVND (reference sequence). CDR3 nucleotides: TGTGCCAGTAGTCCGCCCCGGGATAGCAATCAGCCCCAGCATTTT. Its protein is CASSPPRDSNQPQHF.

V is TRBV27 and J is TRBJ2-1, with TRBD2 matching 11 bases. V dropped 6 bases and J dropped 4; count of bases not matched to a gene: 2. This CDR3 is 14 amino acids long. Germline V gene sequence: CDR1 MNHEY, CDR2 SMNVEV (reference sequence). The CDR3 loop reads CASRGLAAYNEQFF. CDR3 sequence (DNA): TGTGCCAGCAGGGGACTAGCGGCGTACAATGAGCAGTTCTTC.

The chain has TRBV15 and TRBJ1-1; D is unresolved. Deletions cut 0 bases from V and 5 bases from J, with 13 bases between. The CDR3 extends over 15 amino acids. CDR1 LNHNV and CDR2 YYDKDF come from the germline V gene (reference sequence). CDR3 nucleotide sequence: TGTGCCACCAGCAGAGATACAGCCCCCGGTACTGAAGCTTTCTTT. Translation: CATSRDTAPGTEAFF.

CDR3 DNA sequence: TGTGCCAGCAGTCCCCAGGAGGGAGGAAACACCATATATTTT. Protein product: CASSPQEGGNTIYF. The chain recombines TRBV28 with TRBJ1-3; D is uncertain. Per germline, CDR1 MDHEN and CDR2 SYDVKM. This CDR3 is 14 amino acids long. V gave up 5 bases and J gave up 4 bases, with 12 bases separating them. Filled out from reference TRBV28 and TRBJ1-3, the complete variable domain reads DVKVTQSSRYLVKRTGEKVFLECVQDMDHENMFWYRQDPGLGLRLIYFSYDVKMKEKGDIPEGYSVSREKKERFSLILESASTNQTSMYLCASSPQEGGNTIYFGEGSWLTVV.

A remark on this clone: The same CDR3 can be traced to other DNA sequences in this sample. V and J are TRBV28 and TRBJ2-3; D uncertain. Between the trimmed V and J ends, which lost 6 bases and 3 bases, there was a span of 4 bases. This CDR3 has 11 residues. Per germline, CDR1 MDHEN and CDR2 SYDVKM. The CDR3 loop is CASSLTDTQYF. The CDR3 region has the DNA TGTGCCAGCAGCCTTACAGATACGCAGTATTTT. Drawing the rest from reference TRBV28 and TRBJ2-3, the complete variable domain is DVKVTQSSRYLVKRTGEKVFLECVQDMDHENMFWYRQDPGLGLRLIYFSYDVKMKEKGDIPEGYSVSREKKERFSLILESASTNQTSMYLCASSLTDTQYFGPGTRLTVL.

This chain joins TRBV5-1 and TRBJ2-7; D perhaps matches TRBD1 (6 bases). CDR1 is SGHRS, CDR2 YFSETQ, per germline. Trimming left V 4 bases short and J 6 bases short, with 11 bases between. CDR3 size: 12 residues. CDR3 nucleotides: TGCGCCAGCAGCGCTGTAGGGGGCGAGCAGTACTTC. Its protein is CASSAVGGEQYF.